A single sample gave rise to the 31 T cell receptor beta chains below, sequenced in a study of T cell changes during pregnancy in multiple sclerosis. Using immunoSEQ multiplex PCR, the repertoire was profiled, and TCRdb retains in-frame clones only, with some absent. The repertoire consists of roughly 63,000 clones, with around 93% occurring once and the leading ten covering less than 5%. The sample consisted of CD8+ T cells from peripheral blood mononuclear cells, taken in the second trimester of pregnancy. These receptors originate from a female donor with multiple sclerosis, enrolled in a pregnancy study.

This clone is a singleton in its sample. The chain uses TRBV27 and TRBJ2-2; D ambiguous. The CDR3 totals 11 residues. Trimming removed 5 bases at V and 6 bases at J, with 4 bases between. In germline, CDR1 is MNHEY, CDR2 SMNVEV (reference sequence). The CDR3 sequence: CASSASGELFF. The CDR3 nucleotides are TGTGCCAGCAGTGCGTCCGGGGAGCTGTTTTTT.

This chain links TRBV4-3 with TRBJ2-7, with a tentative D call TRBD2 (7 bases). The germline gives CDR1 LGHNA, CDR2 YSLEER. The CDR3 length is 17 residues. The V end was cut by 3 bases, the J end by 3 bases, with 21 bases between. This CDR3 is CASSQRGAGAGFYEQYF. The CDR3 DNA sequence: TGCGCCAGCAGCCAGAGGGGGGCGGGGGCAGGATTCTACGAGCAGTACTTC.

The gene calls are TRBV5-4 and TRBJ1-2, with D perhaps matching TRBD1 (5 bases). The CDR3 runs to 17 residues. Trimming cost V 4 bases and J 4 bases, with 23 bases left between them. CDR1 is SGHNT and CDR2 is YYREEE in the germline V gene (reference sequence). The CDR3 region has the DNA TGTGCCAGCAGCGCCGGGGCAGGGAGGGAGAAGGCCTATGGCTACACCTTC. Translating it yields CASSAGAGREKAYGYTF. The full variable domain, its missing parts supplied by reference TRBV5-4 and TRBJ1-2, is ETGVTQSPTHLIKTRGQQVTLRCSSQSGHNTVSWYQQALGQGPQFIFQYYREEENGRGNFPPRFSGLQFPNYSSELNVNALELDDSALYLCASSAGAGREKAYGYTFGSGTRLTVV.

The chain recombines TRBV2 with TRBJ1-5; TRBD1 is a possible D gene (5 bases). From germline, CDR1 is SNHLY and CDR2 FYNNEI. This CDR3 spans 14 amino acids. The V gene lost 1 base and the J gene lost 3 bases, with 7 bases spanning the gap. CDR3 loop: CASSEVGLNQPQHF. The CDR3 DNA reads TGTGCCAGCAGTGAAGTGGGGCTCAATCAGCCCCAGCATTTT.

The V gene is TRBV7-3, the J gene TRBJ2-2; 11 nucleotides agree with TRBD2. From germline, CDR1 is SGHTA and CDR2 FQGTGA. The CDR3 has 14 residues. Unmatched junction bases numbered 6, after V lost 6 bases and J lost 9 bases. The CDR3 coding sequence is TGTGCCAGCAGTCCCCTAGCGGGGGGCCGGGAGCTGTTTTTT. This translates into CASSPLAGGRELFF.

This chain connects TRBV27 to TRBJ1-1; D gene unclear. The CDR3 extends over 14 amino acids. CDR1 is MNHEY and CDR2 is SMNVEV in the germline V gene (reference sequence). Trimming shortened V by 6 bases and J by 1 base, and 12 bases separated the two germline ends. This CDR3 is CASRPIGGNTEAFF. The CDR3 DNA is TGTGCCAGCAGACCTATAGGAGGGAACACTGAAGCTTTCTTT.

The chain combines TRBV19 with TRBJ1-2; TRBD1 matches at 8 bases. Germline trimming cut 7 bases from V and 4 bases from J; bases unmatched to any gene: 8. The CDR3 runs 14 residues. Germline V gene sequence: CDR1 LNHDA, CDR2 SQIVND (reference sequence). CDR3 region: CASIPGTGVYGYTF. CDR3 in DNA: TGTGCCAGTATTCCCGGGACAGGAGTCTATGGCTACACCTTC.

This chain connects TRBV6-1 to TRBJ1-5; the match to TRBD1 covers 7 bases. From germline, CDR1 is MNHNS and CDR2 SASEGT. The CDR3 spans 14 residues. With V trimmed by 5 bases and J by 4 bases, 5 bases remained unmatched. The CDR3 is CASSPGTDNQPQHF. CDR3 DNA sequence: TGTGCCAGCAGTCCCGGGACAGATAATCAGCCCCAGCATTTT.

The V gene is TRBV4-3, the J gene TRBJ2-2; 7 bases line up with TRBD1. The ends lost 4 bases at V and 5 bases at J; junction bases unmatched: 7. CDR1 LGHNA and CDR2 YSLEER come from the germline V gene. The CDR3 length is 15 residues. The CDR3 nucleotides are TGCGCCAGCAGCCGGCGACAGGGTCCGACCGGGGAGCTGTTTTTT. Its protein is CASSRRQGPTGELFF.

The rearrangement uses TRBV5-1 and TRBJ2-1; D not certain. In germline, CDR1 is SGHRS, CDR2 YFSETQ. V was clipped by 0 bases and J by 7 bases, with 14 bases between them. The CDR3 loop spans 15 amino acids. The CDR3 here is CASSLAFGLQNEQFF. The CDR3 DNA reads as TGCGCCAGCAGCTTGGCCTTTGGGCTGCAAAATGAGCAGTTCTTC.

V is TRBV9 and J is TRBJ2-1; a weak D match, TRBD2 (5 bases). This CDR3 is 14 amino acids long. In germline, CDR1 is SGDLS, CDR2 YYNGEE. V was pared by 0 bases and J by 9 bases, with 13 bases between. In nucleotides, the CDR3 is TGTGCCAGCAGCGTAGATGAGGGTGGTGCTGAGCAGTTCTTC. This gives the protein CASSVDEGGAEQFF.

The V call is TRBV7-6, the J call TRBJ1-1; 11 bases fit TRBD1. J lost 2 bases, V lost 4 bases, and 9 bases had no gene match. CDR1 is SGHVS and CDR2 is FNYEAQ in the germline V gene. The CDR3 contains 17 residues. DNA of the CDR3: TGTGCCAGCAGCTCTCCTCGGACAGGGGGCGTTAACACTGAAGCTTTCTTT. It is translated as CASSSPRTGGVNTEAFF.

The chain is built from TRBV27 and TRBJ2-7; D ambiguous. Germline V gene sequence: CDR1 MNHEY, CDR2 SMNVEV (reference sequence). This CDR3 spans 9 amino acids. Trimming removed 7 bases at V and 6 bases at J, with 4 bases between. CDR3 nucleotides: TGTGCCAGCACTCGCGAGCAGTACTTC. Residues: CASTREQYF.

The J gene is TRBJ2-4, the V gene TRBV27, with 7 bases fitting TRBD1. The V and J ends lost 8 bases and 5 bases, in that order; junction bases with no gene match: 15. Per germline, CDR1 MNHEY and CDR2 SMNVEV (reference sequence). CDR3 size: 16 residues. The CDR3 spells CASGPRGQGRENIQYF. CDR3 coding DNA: TGTGCCAGCGGACCTAGGGGGCAGGGTCGCGAAAACATTCAGTACTTC.

The V gene is TRBV4-2, the J gene TRBJ2-7; D remains ambiguous. The V end was cut by 3 bases, the J end by 2 bases, with 14 bases between. Per germline, CDR1 LGHNA and CDR2 YNFKEQ. The CDR3 is made up of 15 amino acids. CDR3 sequence reads: CASSHVPQETYEQYF. The CDR3 coding sequence is TGTGCCAGCAGCCATGTCCCTCAGGAAACCTACGAGCAGTACTTC.

The V call is TRBV5-1, the J call TRBJ1-1; D gene ambiguous. From germline, CDR1 is SGHRS and CDR2 YFSETQ. Trimming took off 0 bases at V and 7 bases at J, with 4 bases between the two ends. The CDR3 contains 11 residues. The CDR3 bases are TGCGCCAGCAGCTTGGGAGGTGAAGCTTTCTTT. Amino acid sequence: CASSLGGEAFF.

The V and J genes are TRBV29-1 and TRBJ2-7, with D maybe TRBD2 (7 bases). Looked up from germline, CDR1 is SQVTM and CDR2 is ANQGSEA. The CDR3 is 13 residues long. V gave up 5 bases and J gave up 0 bases, with 11 bases separating them. This CDR3 is CSVTGGSSYEQYF. CDR3 DNA sequence: TGCAGCGTTACGGGGGGCAGCTCCTACGAGCAGTACTTC.

J is TRBJ2-7 and V is TRBV19; 7 bases fit TRBD1. V lost 11 bases to trimming and J lost 2 bases; unmatched junction nucleotides: 3. This CDR3 region has 11 residues. CDR1 and CDR2 from the germline V gene are LNHDA and SQIVND (reference sequence). CDR3 residues: CAPDRTYEQYF. DNA for the CDR3: TGTGCCCCGGACAGGACCTACGAGCAGTACTTC.

V and J are TRBV6-5 and TRBJ1-1; 7 nucleotides match TRBD1. The V gene end was trimmed by 2 bases and the J gene end by 5 bases; junction bases not matched to a gene: 11. CDR3 size: 16 residues. Per the germline V gene, CDR1 is MNHEY and CDR2 is SVGAGI. The CDR3 loop is CASSYPRGAGGTEAFF. The CDR3, as DNA: TGTGCCAGCAGTTACCCGAGGGGGGCAGGGGGGACTGAAGCTTTCTTT.

The chain carries TRBV19 and TRBJ2-7; 7 nucleotides line up with TRBD1. Unmatched junction bases numbered 5, after V lost 6 bases and J lost 3 bases. CDR3 length: 13 amino acids. Germline V lookup: CDR1 LNHDA, CDR2 SQIVND (reference sequence). CDR3 protein: CASSPGQSYEQYF. The CDR3 coding sequence is TGTGCCAGTAGCCCGGGACAGAGCTACGAGCAGTACTTC.

The genes are TRBV6-5 and TRBJ2-7, with 8 bases that match TRBD1. After removal of 4 bases from V and 4 bases from J, the junction contained 6 bases not matched to a gene. The length of the CDR3 is 14 residues. Germline CDR1 reads MNHEY; CDR2 reads SVGAGI. The CDR3 region is CASSSRDRWYEQYF. CDR3 sequence (DNA): TGTGCCAGCAGTTCTCGGGACAGGTGGTACGAGCAGTACTTC.

V gene TRBV4-3 combines with J gene TRBJ1-1; possibly TRBD1 for D (6 bases). The germline V gene encodes CDR1 LGHNA and CDR2 YSLEER. The CDR3 is made up of 16 amino acids. The V end lost 0 bases, the J end lost 0 bases, and 11 bases lay between the germline ends. Here the CDR3 DNA reads TGCGCCAGCAGCCAAGAGCGGACAGCCATGAACACTGAAGCTTTCTTT. This sequence encodes CASSQERTAMNTEAFF.

CDR3 sequence (DNA): TGCAGCGCCCTAGCAGCCTACGAGCAGTACTTC. Encoded protein: CSALAAYEQYF. The chain is built from TRBV20-1 and TRBJ2-7; D is perhaps TRBD2 (5 bases). The CDR3 length is 11 residues. The germline gives CDR1 DFQATT, CDR2 SNEGSKA (reference sequence).

The gene calls are TRBV6-6 and TRBJ2-5; D is unresolved. CDR1 is MNHNY and CDR2 is SVGAGI in the germline V gene (reference sequence). This CDR3 has 11 amino acids. V lost 2 bases and J 5 bases, leaving 3 bases between the germline ends. The CDR3 DNA follows: TGTGCCAGCAGTTACGGCGAGACCCAGTACTTC. This encodes CASSYGETQYF.

The chain recombines TRBV5-4 with TRBJ1-1, with D unclear. In germline, CDR1 is SGHNT, CDR2 YYREEE (reference sequence). V was pared by 1 base and J by 1 base, with 11 bases between. This CDR3 has 15 amino acids. CDR3 sequence reads: CASSLILAPNTEAFF. Here the CDR3 DNA reads TGTGCCAGCAGCTTGATTCTTGCGCCGAACACTGAAGCTTTCTTT.

The J gene is TRBJ2-7, the V gene TRBV5-1; a possible D gene is TRBD1 (6 bases). The CDR3 is 11 residues long. Trimming removed 6 bases from V and 6 bases from J, with 10 bases in between. Germline V gene sequence: CDR1 SGHRS, CDR2 YFSETQ. Here the CDR3 reads CASTQGPEQYF. The CDR3 coding sequence is TGCGCCAGCACTCAGGGGCCCGAGCAGTACTTC.

This chain joins TRBV27 and TRBJ2-1, with a possible D match to TRBD2 (5 bases). V lost 2 bases and J 8 bases, leaving 19 bases between the germline ends. The germline V gene encodes CDR1 MNHEY and CDR2 SMNVEV (reference sequence). The CDR3 consists of 16 residues. The CDR3 protein is CASSLGGRLGYDEQFF. The CDR3 DNA sequence: TGTGCCAGCAGTTTAGGTGGGAGACTTGGGTATGATGAGCAGTTCTTC.

The V call is TRBV7-3, the J call TRBJ2-3; possibly TRBD2 for D (5 bases). V lost 2 bases, J lost 2 bases, and 11 bases lay in between. Germline V lookup: CDR1 SGHTA, CDR2 FQGTGA. The CDR3 is 15 residues long. The CDR3 bases are TGTGCCAGCAGCTTAGAGGGCGGATTCACAGATACGCAGTATTTT. Translating gives CASSLEGGFTDTQYF.

J is TRBJ1-3 and V is TRBV9, with TRBD1 matching over 7 bases. CDR3 length: 17 residues. Germline loops: CDR1 SGDLS, CDR2 YYNGEE. V gave up 3 bases and J gave up 2 bases; unmatched junction bases: 11. The CDR3 DNA is TGTGCCAGCAGCGAGCCCAGACAGGGTGGGCCTGGAAACACCATATATTTT. Translating it yields CASSEPRQGGPGNTIYF.

The table lists this clone with a count of one. The chain is built from TRBV6-5 and TRBJ2-7, with TRBD1 identical over 11 bases. Germline CDR1 MNHEY, CDR2 SVGAGI. Losses at the gene ends were 4 bases for V and 3 bases for J; bases not matched to a gene: 2. CDR3 length: 14 residues. CDR3 bases: TGTGCCAGCAGTTTAGGGACAGGGGGCTACGAGCAGTACTTC. Residues: CASSLGTGGYEQYF.

The V gene is TRBV9, the J gene TRBJ1-3; D perhaps matches TRBD1 (5 bases). Germline values: CDR1 SGDLS, CDR2 YYNGEE. The CDR3 runs to 11 residues. V lost 6 bases, J lost 4 bases, and 5 bases lay in between. The CDR3 region is CASKGGNTIYF. CDR3 bases: TGTGCCAGCAAGGGGGGAAACACCATATATTTT.